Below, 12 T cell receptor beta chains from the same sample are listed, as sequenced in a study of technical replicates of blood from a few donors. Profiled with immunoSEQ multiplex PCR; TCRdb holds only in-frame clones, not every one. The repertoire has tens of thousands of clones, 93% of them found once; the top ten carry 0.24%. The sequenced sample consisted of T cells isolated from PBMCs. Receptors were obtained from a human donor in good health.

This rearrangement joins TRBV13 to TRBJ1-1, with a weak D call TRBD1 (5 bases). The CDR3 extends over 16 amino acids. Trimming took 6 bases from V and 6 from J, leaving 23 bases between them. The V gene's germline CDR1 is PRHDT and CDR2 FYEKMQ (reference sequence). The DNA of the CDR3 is TGTGCCAGCAGTGGCCCGAATTTGGGGGGTGGGGCTGAAGCTTTCTTT. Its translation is CASSGPNLGGGAEAFF.

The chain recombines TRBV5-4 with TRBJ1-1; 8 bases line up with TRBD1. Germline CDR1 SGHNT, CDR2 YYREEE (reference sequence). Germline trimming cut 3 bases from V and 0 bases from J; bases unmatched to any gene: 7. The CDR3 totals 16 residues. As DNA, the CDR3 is TGTGCCAGCAGCTCGAGACAGGGGATTATGAACACTGAAGCTTTCTTT. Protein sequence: CASSSRQGIMNTEAFF.

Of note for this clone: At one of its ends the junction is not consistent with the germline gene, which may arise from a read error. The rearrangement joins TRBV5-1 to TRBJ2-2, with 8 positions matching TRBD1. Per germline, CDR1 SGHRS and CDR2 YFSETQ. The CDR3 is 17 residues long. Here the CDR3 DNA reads TGCGCCAGCGGCTTGGATGGACAGGGCTCGGACACCGGGGAGCTGTTTTTT. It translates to CASGLDGQGSDTGELFF.

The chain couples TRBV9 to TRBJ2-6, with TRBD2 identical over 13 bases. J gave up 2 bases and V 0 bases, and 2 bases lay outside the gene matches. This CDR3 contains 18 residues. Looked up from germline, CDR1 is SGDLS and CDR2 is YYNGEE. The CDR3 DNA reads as TGTGCCAGCAGCGTAGGGACTAGCGGGAGCGCTGGGGCCAACGTCCTGACTTTC. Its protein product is CASSVGTSGSAGANVLTF.

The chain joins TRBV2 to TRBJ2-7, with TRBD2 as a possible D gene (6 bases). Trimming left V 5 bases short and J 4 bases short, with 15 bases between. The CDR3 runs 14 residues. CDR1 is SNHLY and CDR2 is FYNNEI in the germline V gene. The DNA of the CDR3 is TGTGCCAGCAGTCGGGACGGGAGACGATACGAGCAGTACTTC. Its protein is CASSRDGRRYEQYF.

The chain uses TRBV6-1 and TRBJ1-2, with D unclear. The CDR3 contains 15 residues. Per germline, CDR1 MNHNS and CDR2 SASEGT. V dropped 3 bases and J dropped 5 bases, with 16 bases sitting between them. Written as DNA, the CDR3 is TGTGCCAGCAGTGAGGCGGTCTCGGCGATTTATGGCTACACCTTC. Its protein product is CASSEAVSAIYGYTF.

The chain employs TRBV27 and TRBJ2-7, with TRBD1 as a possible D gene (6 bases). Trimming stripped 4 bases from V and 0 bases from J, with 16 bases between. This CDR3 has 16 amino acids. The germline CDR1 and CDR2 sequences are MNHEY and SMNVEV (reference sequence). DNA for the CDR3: TGTGCCAGCAGTTCATTCGGGACATCGAGCTCCTACGAGCAGTACTTC. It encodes CASSSFGTSSSYEQYF.

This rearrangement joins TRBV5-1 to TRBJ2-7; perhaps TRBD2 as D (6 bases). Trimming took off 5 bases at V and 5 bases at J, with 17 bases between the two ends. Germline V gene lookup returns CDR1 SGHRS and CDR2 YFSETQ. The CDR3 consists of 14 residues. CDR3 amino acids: CASRDIPGVDEQYF. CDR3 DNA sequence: TGCGCCAGCAGAGATATCCCGGGGGTGGACGAGCAGTACTTC.

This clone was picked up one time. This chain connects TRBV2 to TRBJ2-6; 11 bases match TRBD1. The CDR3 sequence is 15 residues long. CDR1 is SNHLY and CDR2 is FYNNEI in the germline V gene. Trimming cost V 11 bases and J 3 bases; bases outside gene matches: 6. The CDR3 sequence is CAAWTGGFGANVLTF. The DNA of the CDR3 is TGTGCCGCTTGGACAGGGGGCTTTGGGGCCAACGTCCTGACTTTC. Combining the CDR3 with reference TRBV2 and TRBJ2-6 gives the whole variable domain EPEVTQTPSHQVTQMGQEVILRCVPISNHLYFYWYRQILGQKVEFLVSFYNNEISEKSEIFDDQFSVERPDGSNFTLKIRSTKLEDSAMYFCAAWTGGFGANVLTFGAGSRLTVL.

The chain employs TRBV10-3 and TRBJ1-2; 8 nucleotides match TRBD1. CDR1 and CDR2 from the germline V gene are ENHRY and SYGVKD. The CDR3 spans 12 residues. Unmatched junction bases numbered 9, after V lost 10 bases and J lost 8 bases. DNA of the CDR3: TGTGCCACCTCGACAGGGGAGTTCGGCTACACCTTC. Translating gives CATSTGEFGYTF.

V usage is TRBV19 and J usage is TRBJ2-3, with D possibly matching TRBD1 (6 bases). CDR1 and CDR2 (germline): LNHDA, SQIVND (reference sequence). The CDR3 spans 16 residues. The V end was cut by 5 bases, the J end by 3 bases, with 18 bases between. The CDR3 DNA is TGTGCCAGTAGTTCGCGACAGGTTTTCGGTACAGATACGCAGTATTTT. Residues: CASSSRQVFGTDTQYF.

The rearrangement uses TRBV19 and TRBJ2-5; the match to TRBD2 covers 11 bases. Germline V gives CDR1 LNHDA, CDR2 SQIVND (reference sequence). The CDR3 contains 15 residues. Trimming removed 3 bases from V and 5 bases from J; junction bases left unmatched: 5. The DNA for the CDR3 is TGTGCCAGTAGTATCACTAGCGGGAGTGGGGAGACCCAGTACTTC. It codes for CASSITSGSGETQYF. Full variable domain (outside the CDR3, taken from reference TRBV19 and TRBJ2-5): DGGITQSPKYLFRKEGQNVTLSCEQNLNHDAMYWYRQDPGQGLRLIYYSQIVNDFQKGDIAEGYSVSREKKESFPLTVTSAQKNPTAFYLCASSITSGSGETQYFGPGTRLLVL.